The 19 T cell receptor beta chains reported below all come from one sample, sequenced in a study of T-cell memory formation after mild COVID-19. MiXCR was run by TCRdb on the 5' RACE reads, yielding one entry per CDR3 protein. Among about 400,000 distinct CDR3 sequences listed, roughly 15% were seen once. The sequenced material came from PBMCs or a T cell subset sorted from them (not recorded which). These TCRs come from a man aged 18 to 30 who had mild COVID-19 (a few samples of this study predate the infection). Cell type and time point are not known.

J is TRBJ2-5 and V is TRBV4-3; D is unresolved. There are 15 residues in the CDR3. CDR1 and CDR2 (germline): LGHNA, YSLEER. The V and J ends lost 0 bases and 5 bases respectively, with 13 bases between them. The DNA for the CDR3 is TGCGCCAGCAGCCAAGATTCTCGGGTCGGGGAGACCCAGTACTTC. Translation: CASSQDSRVGETQYF.

This chain joins TRBV5-1 and TRBJ2-7, with TRBD1 matching 9 bases. Germline assignment: CDR1 SGHRS and CDR2 YFSETQ. The CDR3 contains 16 residues. Losses at the gene ends were 0 bases for V and 4 bases for J; bases not matched to a gene: 8. This chain's CDR3 is CASSLGPTGTGYEQYV. The CDR3 nucleotides are TGCGCCAGCAGCTTGGGTCCCACCGGGACAGGGTACGAGCAGTACGTC.

V gene TRBV19 combines with J gene TRBJ1-1, with 7 bases identical to TRBD1. V shed 6 bases and J 4 bases; nucleotides not matched to a gene: 5. This CDR3 spans 13 amino acids. CDR1 and CDR2 (germline): LNHDA, SQIVND (reference sequence). The CDR3 DNA reads as TGTGCCAGTAGAGCGACAGGGATCACTGAAGCTTTCTTT. Residues: CASRATGITEAFF.

The chain has TRBV11-2 and TRBJ2-7; D remains unclear. Germline-derived CDR1 and CDR2 are SGHAT and FQNNGV. The CDR3 extends over 14 amino acids. The V end lost 4 bases, the J end lost 4 bases, and 14 bases lay between the germline ends. The CDR3 sequence is CASSSGVIGYEQYF. The CDR3 bases are TGTGCCAGCAGCTCCGGCGTTATCGGGTACGAGCAGTACTTC.

This clonotype turned up a few times. The V call is TRBV2, the J call TRBJ2-1; D remains unclear. V shed 9 bases and J shed 0 bases, with 12 bases lying between them. Germline V CDR1 and CDR2: SNHLY, FYNNEI. CDR3 length: 14 amino acids. Here the CDR3 DNA reads TGTGCCAGAAAAATACGGAACTCCTACAATGAGCAGTTCTTC. Translated: CARKIRNSYNEQFF.

CDR3 DNA sequence: TGTGCCAGCAGCCCAGGGACAGGGGGCCTCAGCTATGGCTACACCTTC. It specifies CASSPGTGGLSYGYTF. This chain joins TRBV7-2 and TRBJ1-2, with TRBD1 identical over 12 bases. Trimming took 5 bases from V and 4 from J; bases not matched to a gene: 8. Germline V gives CDR1 SGHTA, CDR2 FQGNSA. CDR3 length: 16 residues.

To note about this clonotype: The junction departs from germline at one end; a sequencing error may be responsible. The CDR3: CASILETNTEAFF. The CDR3 bases are TGTGCCAGCATCTTAGAGACGAACACTGAAGCTTTCTTT. The V call is TRBV7-8, the J call TRBJ1-1; D is ambiguous. Germline loops: CDR1 SGHVS, CDR2 FQNEAQ. This CDR3 region has 13 residues.

There are a few counts of this clonotype. The CDR3 region is CASSLGGGRGELFF. CDR3 nucleotide sequence: TGTGCCAGCAGCTTGGGAGGGGGACGCGGGGAGCTGTTTTTT. The J gene is TRBJ2-2, the V gene TRBV7-9; a possible D gene is TRBD2 (7 bases). V lost 3 bases to trimming and J lost 7 bases, with 12 bases between them. The germline gives CDR1 SEHNR, CDR2 FQNEAQ (reference sequence). The length of the CDR3 is 14 residues.

In DNA, the CDR3 is TGTGCCAGCAGTTCGACGGAGACAGAGACCCAGTACTTC. The encoded protein is CASSSTETETQYF. V usage is TRBV12-3 or TRBV12-4 and J usage is TRBJ2-5; D not resolved. V shed 4 bases and J shed 4 bases, with 10 bases lying between them. The CDR3 runs 13 residues.

This rearrangement joins TRBV7-9 to TRBJ1-1; 7 nucleotides match TRBD1. J was trimmed by 2 bases and V by 4 bases; bases with no gene match: 16. The V gene's germline CDR1 is SEHNR and CDR2 FQNEAQ (reference sequence). This CDR3 spans 18 amino acids. For the CDR3, the DNA is TGTGCCAGCAGCTCCGCGATAATCCGGGACAGCGATAACACTGAAGCTTTCTTT. Amino acid sequence: CASSSAIIRDSDNTEAFF. Based on the CDR3 plus reference TRBV7-9 and TRBJ1-1, the full variable domain is DTGVSQNPRHKITKRGQNVTFRCDPISEHNRLYWYRQTLGQGPEFLTYFQNEAQLEKSRLLSDRFSAERPKGSFSTLEIQRTEQGDSAMYLCASSSAIIRDSDNTEAFFGQGTRLTVV.

This chain connects TRBV19 to TRBJ1-1, with a possible D match to TRBD1 (6 bases). Per germline, CDR1 LNHDA and CDR2 SQIVND (reference sequence). The CDR3 has 16 residues. V lost 8 bases and J 4 bases, leaving 23 bases between the germline ends. The CDR3 coding sequence is TGTGCCAGTCTGGGTGTCGGGACACCAACTTTCACTGAAGCTTTCTTT. Translating gives CASLGVGTPTFTEAFF.

This clonotype was recorded a few times. The CDR3 here is CASSQEWASNEKLFF. DNA for the CDR3: TGTGCCAGCAGCCAAGAATGGGCTTCTAATGAAAAACTGTTTTTT. The V and J genes are TRBV14 and TRBJ1-4; D is uncertain. Germline V CDR1 and CDR2: SGHDN, FVKESK. CDR3 length: 15 residues. Deletions cut 0 bases from V and 3 bases from J, with 8 bases between. Full variable domain (outside the CDR3, taken from reference TRBV14 and TRBJ1-4): EAGVTQFPSHSVIEKGQTVTLRCDPISGHDNLYWYRRVMGKEIKFLLHFVKESKQDESGMPNNRFLAERTGGTYSTLKVQPAELEDSGVYFCASSQEWASNEKLFFGSGTQLSVL.

This clonotype was found a few times. CDR3 amino acids: CAISTRGGEQFF. CDR3 in DNA: TGTGCCATATCGACAAGGGGTGGTGAGCAGTTCTTC. The rearrangement joins TRBV10-3 to TRBJ2-1; weak D call: TRBD1 (5 bases). The V end was cut by 9 bases, the J end by 9 bases, with 15 bases between. Germline lookup yields CDR1 ENHRY and CDR2 SYGVKD. This CDR3 has 12 amino acids.

This clonotype was counted between two and nine times. The chain combines TRBV21-1 with TRBJ2-4; TRBD1 is the table's D call, not checked against the DNA. TRBV21-1 is termed a pseudogene. This CDR3 spans 15 amino acids. CDR3 protein: CASRGQGPAKNIQYF. The CDR3 coding sequence is TGTGCCAGCAGGGGACAGGGACCAGCCAAAAACATTCAGTACTTC.

The chain joins TRBV7-9 to TRBJ1-1, with D possibly matching TRBD1 (5 bases). Trimming stripped 5 bases from V and 10 bases from J, with 14 bases between. CDR1 SEHNR and CDR2 FQNEAQ come from the germline V gene (reference sequence). The CDR3 length is 12 residues. The CDR3: CASSREGLGAFF. The CDR3 DNA reads TGTGCCAGCAGCCGAGAGGGGCTCGGAGCTTTCTTT.

The chain is built from TRBV20-1 and TRBJ2-7; D not resolved. The CDR3 runs to 14 residues. Germline CDR1 DFQATT, CDR2 SNEGSKA (reference sequence). V gave up 3 bases and J gave up 2 bases, with 14 bases separating them. CDR3 sequence (DNA): TGCAGTGCTAGTGGTACCGAGACCACCTACGAGCAGTACTTC. This translates into CSASGTETTYEQYF.

The V and J genes are TRBV6-2 or TRBV6-3 and TRBJ2-5; D possibly uses TRBD1 or TRBD2 (7 bases each). The germline gives CDR1 MNHEY, CDR2 SVGEGT. The CDR3 covers 15 residues. Trimming stripped 1 base from V and 5 bases from J, with 14 bases between. The CDR3 nucleotides are TGTGCCAGCAGTTACTGGGAGGGGGCGTGGGAGACCCAGTACTTC. Protein: CASSYWEGAWETQYF.

J is TRBJ1-4 and V is TRBV7-6; D gene ambiguous. The ends were cut back, 3 bases at V and 8 bases at J, with 10 bases in the middle. Looked up from germline, CDR1 is SGHVS and CDR2 is FNYEAQ. The CDR3 totals 13 residues. CDR3: CASSFTGSEKLFF. In DNA form, the CDR3 reads TGTGCCAGCAGCTTCACTGGAAGCGAAAAACTGTTTTTT. The entire variable domain, with the rest obtained from reference TRBV7-6 and TRBJ1-4, is as follows: GAGVSQSPRYKVTKRGQDVALRCDPISGHVSLYWYRQALGQGPEFLTYFNYEAQQDKSGLPNDRFSAERPEGSISTLTIQRTEQRDSAMYRCASSFTGSEKLFFGSGTQLSVL.

In its sample, this clonotype was seen a few times. J is TRBJ1-1 and V is TRBV5-1; tentatively, D is TRBD1 (5 bases). The CDR3 has 15 amino acids. Germline values: CDR1 SGHRS, CDR2 YFSETQ. Trimming shortened V by 4 bases and J by 4 bases, and 17 bases separated the two germline ends. The CDR3 loop reads CASSLLDWGSTEAFF. For the CDR3, the DNA is TGCGCCAGCAGCCTGCTTGATTGGGGGAGCACTGAAGCTTTCTTT.